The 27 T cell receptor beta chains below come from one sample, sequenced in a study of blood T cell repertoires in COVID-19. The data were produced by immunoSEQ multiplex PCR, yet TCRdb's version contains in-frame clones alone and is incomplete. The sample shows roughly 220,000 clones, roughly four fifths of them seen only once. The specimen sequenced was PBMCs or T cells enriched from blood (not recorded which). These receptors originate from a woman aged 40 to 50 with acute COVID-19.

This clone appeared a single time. The CDR3 DNA sequence: TGTGCCAGCAGCTTGGATAGGACAGGGAAAGCTTTCTTT. It codes for CASSLDRTGKAFF. This chain links TRBV5-6 with TRBJ1-1; 8 positions agree with TRBD1. The junction had 4 bases not matched to a gene; V was cut back by 0 bases and J by 9 bases. The CDR3 consists of 13 residues. The germline CDR1 and CDR2 sequences are SGHDT and YYEEEE.

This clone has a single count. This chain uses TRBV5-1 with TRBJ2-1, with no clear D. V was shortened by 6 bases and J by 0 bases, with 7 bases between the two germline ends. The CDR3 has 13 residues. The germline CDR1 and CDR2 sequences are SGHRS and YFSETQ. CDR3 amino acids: CASMVSSYNEQFF. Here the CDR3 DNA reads TGCGCCAGCATGGTGAGCTCCTACAATGAGCAGTTCTTC.

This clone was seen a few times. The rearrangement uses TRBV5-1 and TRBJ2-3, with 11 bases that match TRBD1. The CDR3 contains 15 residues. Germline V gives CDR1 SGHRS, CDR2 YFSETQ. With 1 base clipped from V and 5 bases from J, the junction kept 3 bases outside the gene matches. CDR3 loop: CASSLLGTGGDTQYF. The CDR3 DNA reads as TGCGCCAGCAGCTTGCTGGGGACAGGGGGAGATACGCAGTATTTT.

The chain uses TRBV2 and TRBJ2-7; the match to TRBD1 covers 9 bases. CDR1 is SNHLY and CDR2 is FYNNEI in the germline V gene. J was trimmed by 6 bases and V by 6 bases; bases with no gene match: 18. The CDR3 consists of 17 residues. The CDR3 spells CASSDTYYRTGVSEQYF. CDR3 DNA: TGTGCCAGCAGCGACACCTACTATAGGACAGGGGTCTCCGAGCAGTACTTC. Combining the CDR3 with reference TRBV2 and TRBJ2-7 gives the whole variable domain EPEVTQTPSHQVTQMGQEVILRCVPISNHLYFYWYRQILGQKVEFLVSFYNNEISEKSEIFDDQFSVERPDGSNFTLKIRSTKLEDSAMYFCASSDTYYRTGVSEQYFGPGTRLTVT.

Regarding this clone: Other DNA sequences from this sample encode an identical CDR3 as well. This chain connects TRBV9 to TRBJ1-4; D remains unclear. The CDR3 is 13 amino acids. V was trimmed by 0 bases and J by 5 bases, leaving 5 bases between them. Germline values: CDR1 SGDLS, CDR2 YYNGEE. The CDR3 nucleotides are TGTGCCAGCAGCGTAGGGCCGAATGAAAAACTGTTTTTT. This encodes CASSVGPNEKLFF.

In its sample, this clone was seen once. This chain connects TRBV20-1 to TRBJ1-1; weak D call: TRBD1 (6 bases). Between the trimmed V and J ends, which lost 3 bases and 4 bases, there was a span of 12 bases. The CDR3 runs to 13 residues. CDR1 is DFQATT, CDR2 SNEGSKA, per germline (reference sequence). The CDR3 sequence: CSASGQGSTEAFF. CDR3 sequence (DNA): TGCAGTGCTAGTGGTCAGGGGTCCACTGAAGCTTTCTTT.

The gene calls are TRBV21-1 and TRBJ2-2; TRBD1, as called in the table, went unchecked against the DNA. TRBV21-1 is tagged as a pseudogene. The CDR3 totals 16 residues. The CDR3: CASSKGSRGPTGELFF. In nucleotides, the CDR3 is TGTGCCAGCAGCAAGGGCTCCAGGGGGCCGACCGGGGAGCTGTTTTTT.

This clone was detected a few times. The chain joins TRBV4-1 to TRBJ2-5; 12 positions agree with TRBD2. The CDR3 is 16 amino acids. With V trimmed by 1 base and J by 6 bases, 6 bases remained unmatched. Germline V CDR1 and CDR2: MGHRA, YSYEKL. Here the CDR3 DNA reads TGCGCCAGCAGCCAAGGACTAGCGGGGGCCGAAAAGACCCAGTACTTC. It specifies CASSQGLAGAEKTQYF.

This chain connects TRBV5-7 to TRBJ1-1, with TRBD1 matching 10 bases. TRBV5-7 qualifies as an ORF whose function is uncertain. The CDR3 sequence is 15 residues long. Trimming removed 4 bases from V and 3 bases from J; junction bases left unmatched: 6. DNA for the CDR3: TGTGCCAGCAGCGGGGACAGGGGAGCCCACACTGAAGCTTTCTTT. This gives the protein CASSGDRGAHTEAFF.

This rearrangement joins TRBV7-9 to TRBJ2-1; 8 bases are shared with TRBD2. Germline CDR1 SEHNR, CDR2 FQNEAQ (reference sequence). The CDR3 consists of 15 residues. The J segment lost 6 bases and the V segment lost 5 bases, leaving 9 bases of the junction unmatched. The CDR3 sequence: CASSPTSGVINEQFF. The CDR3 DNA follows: TGTGCCAGCAGCCCTACTAGCGGCGTTATCAATGAGCAGTTCTTC.

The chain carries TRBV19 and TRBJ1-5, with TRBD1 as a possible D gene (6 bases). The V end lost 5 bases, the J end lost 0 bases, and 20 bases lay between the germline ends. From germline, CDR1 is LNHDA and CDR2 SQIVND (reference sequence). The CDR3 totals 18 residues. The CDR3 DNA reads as TGTGCCAGTAGTGACCACCGCCCCGGGACATTTAGCAATCAGCCCCAGCATTTT. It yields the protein CASSDHRPGTFSNQPQHF.

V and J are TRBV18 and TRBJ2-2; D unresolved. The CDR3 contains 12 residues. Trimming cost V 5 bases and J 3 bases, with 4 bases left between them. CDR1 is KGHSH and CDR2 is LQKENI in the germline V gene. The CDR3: CASSSDTGELFF. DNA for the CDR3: TGTGCCAGCTCATCGGACACCGGGGAGCTGTTTTTT.

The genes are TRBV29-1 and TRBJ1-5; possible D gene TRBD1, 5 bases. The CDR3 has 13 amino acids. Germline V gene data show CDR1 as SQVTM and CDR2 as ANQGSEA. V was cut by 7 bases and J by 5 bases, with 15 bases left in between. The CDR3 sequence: CSAGGTPDQPQHF. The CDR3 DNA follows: TGCAGCGCCGGAGGGACTCCTGATCAGCCCCAGCATTTT.

CDR3 protein: CASSLGQNTGELFF. The CDR3 bases are TGTGCCAGCAGCTTAGGTCAGAATACCGGGGAGCTGTTTTTT. V is TRBV11-3 and J is TRBJ2-2; D remains ambiguous. The V end was cut by 1 base, the J end by 5 bases, with 8 bases between. The V gene's germline CDR1 is SGHNT and CDR2 YENEEA. The CDR3 extends over 14 amino acids.

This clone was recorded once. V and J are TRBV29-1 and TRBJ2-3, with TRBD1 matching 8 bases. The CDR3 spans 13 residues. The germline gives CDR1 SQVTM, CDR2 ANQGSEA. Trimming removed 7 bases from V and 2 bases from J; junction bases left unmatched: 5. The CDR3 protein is CSGRTGITDTQYF. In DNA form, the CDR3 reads TGCAGCGGTCGGACAGGGATCACAGATACGCAGTATTTT.

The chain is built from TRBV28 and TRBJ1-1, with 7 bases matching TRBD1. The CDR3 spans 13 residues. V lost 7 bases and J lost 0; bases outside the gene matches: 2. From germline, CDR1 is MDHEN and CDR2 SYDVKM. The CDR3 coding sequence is TGTGCCAGCACGGGGACAGTGAACACTGAAGCTTTCTTT. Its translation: CASTGTVNTEAFF.

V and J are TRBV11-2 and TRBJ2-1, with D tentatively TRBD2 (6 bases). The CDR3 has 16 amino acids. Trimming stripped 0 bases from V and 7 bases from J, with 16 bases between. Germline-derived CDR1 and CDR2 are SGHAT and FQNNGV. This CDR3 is CASSLEWAGSRNEQFF. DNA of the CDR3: TGTGCCAGCAGCTTAGAATGGGCGGGATCGAGGAATGAGCAGTTCTTC.

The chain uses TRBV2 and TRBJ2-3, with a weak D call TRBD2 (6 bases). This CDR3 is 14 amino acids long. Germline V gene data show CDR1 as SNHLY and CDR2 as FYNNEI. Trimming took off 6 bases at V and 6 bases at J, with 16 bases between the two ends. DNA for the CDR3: TGTGCCAGCAGCCCACTAGCCTCACGGGATACGCAGTATTTT. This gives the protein CASSPLASRDTQYF.

CDR3 amino acids: CASSQAAGAGEQFF. For the CDR3, the DNA is TGTGCCAGCAGCCAAGCGGCGGGGGCAGGCGAGCAGTTCTTC. The rearrangement uses TRBV4-2 and TRBJ2-1; tentative D call: TRBD2 (7 bases). This CDR3 comprises 14 residues. Trimming removed 1 base from V and 10 bases from J, with 14 bases in between. CDR1 and CDR2 from the germline V gene are LGHNA and YNFKEQ.

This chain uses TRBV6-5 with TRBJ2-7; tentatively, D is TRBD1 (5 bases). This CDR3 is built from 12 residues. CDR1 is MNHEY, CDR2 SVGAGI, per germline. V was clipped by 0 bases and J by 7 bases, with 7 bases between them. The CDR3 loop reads CASSYSREEQYF. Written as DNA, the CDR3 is TGTGCCAGCAGTTACTCCAGGGAAGAGCAGTACTTC.

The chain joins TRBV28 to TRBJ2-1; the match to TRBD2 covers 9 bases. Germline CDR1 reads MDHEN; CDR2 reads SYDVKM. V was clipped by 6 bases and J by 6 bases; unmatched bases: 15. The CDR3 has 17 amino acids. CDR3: CASSPSRGKAGGNEQFF. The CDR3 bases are TGTGCCAGCAGCCCTTCCCGGGGTAAAGCGGGAGGCAATGAGCAGTTCTTC.

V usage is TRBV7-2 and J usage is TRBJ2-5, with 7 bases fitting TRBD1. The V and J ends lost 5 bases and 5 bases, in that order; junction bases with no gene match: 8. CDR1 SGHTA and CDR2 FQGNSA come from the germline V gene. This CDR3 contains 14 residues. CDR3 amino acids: CASSPLTGSETQYF. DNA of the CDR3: TGTGCCAGCAGCCCCTTGACAGGGAGTGAGACCCAGTACTTC.

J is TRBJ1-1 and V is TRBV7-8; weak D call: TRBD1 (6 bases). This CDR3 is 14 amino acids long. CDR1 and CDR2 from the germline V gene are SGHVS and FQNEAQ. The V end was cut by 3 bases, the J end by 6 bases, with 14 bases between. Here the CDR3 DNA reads TGTGCCAGCAGCTTTTCACCAGGGGTGGCTGAAGCTTTCTTT. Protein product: CASSFSPGVAEAFF.

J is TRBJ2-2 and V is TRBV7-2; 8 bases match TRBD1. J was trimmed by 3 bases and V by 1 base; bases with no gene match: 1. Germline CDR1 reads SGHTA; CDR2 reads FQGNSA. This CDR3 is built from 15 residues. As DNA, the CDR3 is TGTGCCAGCAGCTTAGGACAGGGGCACACCGGGGAGCTGTTTTTT. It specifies CASSLGQGHTGELFF.

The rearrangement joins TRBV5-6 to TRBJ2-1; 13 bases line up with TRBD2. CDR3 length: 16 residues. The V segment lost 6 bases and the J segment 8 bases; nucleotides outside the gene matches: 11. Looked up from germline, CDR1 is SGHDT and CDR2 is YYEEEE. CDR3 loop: CASIKLAGGPWDEQFF. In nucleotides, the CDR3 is TGTGCCAGCATAAAACTAGCGGGAGGGCCTTGGGATGAGCAGTTCTTC.

This CDR3 reads CAISPYSGQAYYGYTF. The CDR3 DNA reads TGTGCCATCAGTCCTTACTCGGGACAGGCCTACTATGGCTACACCTTC. The chain uses TRBV10-3 and TRBJ1-2, with TRBD1 matching over 8 bases. This CDR3 spans 16 amino acids. Trimming cost V 5 bases and J 3 bases; bases outside gene matches: 11. The V gene's germline CDR1 is ENHRY and CDR2 SYGVKD.

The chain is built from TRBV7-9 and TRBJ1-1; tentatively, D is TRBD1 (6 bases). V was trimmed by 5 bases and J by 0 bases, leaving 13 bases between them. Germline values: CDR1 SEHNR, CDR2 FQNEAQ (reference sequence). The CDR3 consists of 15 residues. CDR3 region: CASSSGQRMNTEAFF. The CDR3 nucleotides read TGTGCCAGCAGCAGTGGACAGCGCATGAACACTGAAGCTTTCTTT.